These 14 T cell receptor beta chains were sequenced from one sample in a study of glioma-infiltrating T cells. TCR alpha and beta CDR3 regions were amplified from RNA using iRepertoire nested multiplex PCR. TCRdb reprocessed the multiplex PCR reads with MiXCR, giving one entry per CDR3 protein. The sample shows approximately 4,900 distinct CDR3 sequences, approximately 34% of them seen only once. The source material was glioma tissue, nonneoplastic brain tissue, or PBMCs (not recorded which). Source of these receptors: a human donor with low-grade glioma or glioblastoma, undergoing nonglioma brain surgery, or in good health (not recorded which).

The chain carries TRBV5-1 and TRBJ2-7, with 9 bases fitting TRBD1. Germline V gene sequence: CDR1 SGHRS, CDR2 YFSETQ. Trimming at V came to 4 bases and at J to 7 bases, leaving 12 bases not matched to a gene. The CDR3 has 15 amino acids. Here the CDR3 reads CASSAQTSGTGEQYF. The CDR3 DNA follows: TGCGCCAGCAGCGCACAGACCTCCGGGACAGGGGAGCAGTACTTC.

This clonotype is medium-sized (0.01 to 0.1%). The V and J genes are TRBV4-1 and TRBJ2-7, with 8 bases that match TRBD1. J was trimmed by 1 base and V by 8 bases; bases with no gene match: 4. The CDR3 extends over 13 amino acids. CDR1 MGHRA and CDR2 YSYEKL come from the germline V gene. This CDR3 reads CASGGDRSYEQYF. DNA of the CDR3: TGCGCCAGCGGAGGGGACAGGTCCTACGAGCAGTACTTC.

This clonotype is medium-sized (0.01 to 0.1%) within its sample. The CDR3: CASRQGQETQYF. Written as DNA, the CDR3 is TGTGCCAGCAGGCAGGGTCAAGAGACCCAGTACTTC. V and J are TRBV6-1 and TRBJ2-5, with D perhaps TRBD1 (5 bases). V lost 6 bases to trimming and J lost 2 bases, with 7 bases between them. Germline lookup yields CDR1 MNHNS and CDR2 SASEGT. The CDR3 has 12 residues.

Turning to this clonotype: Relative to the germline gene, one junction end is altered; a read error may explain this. The CDR3 spells CARSQPGLVGDRYNEQFF. DNA for the CDR3: TGCGCCCGCAGCCAACCTGGACTAGTGGGGGACCGATACAATGAGCAGTTCTTC. The rearrangement links TRBV4-1 to TRBJ2-1, with 7 bases identical to TRBD2. This CDR3 has 18 residues. Germline values: CDR1 MGHRA, CDR2 YSYEKL.

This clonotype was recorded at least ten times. The CDR3 DNA reads as TGTGCCAGCAGCCAAGATTACAACACCGGGGAGCTGTTTTTT. Its translation is CASSQDYNTGELFF. This chain connects TRBV3-1 to TRBJ2-2, with D hard to call. The CDR3 covers 14 residues. The V end lost 0 bases, the J end lost 2 bases, and 4 bases lay between the germline ends. From germline, CDR1 is LGHDT and CDR2 YNNKEL (reference sequence).

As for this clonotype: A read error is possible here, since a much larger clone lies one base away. The CDR3 coding sequence is TGCGCCAGCAGATTGAGCGGGGGGAGCACTGAAGCTTTCTTT. Translating it yields CASRLSGGSTEAFF. The chain combines TRBV5-1 with TRBJ1-1; D may be TRBD1 (5 bases). V lost 5 bases, J lost 4 bases, and 15 bases lay in between. The CDR3 loop spans 14 amino acids. Per germline, CDR1 SGHRS and CDR2 YFSETQ.

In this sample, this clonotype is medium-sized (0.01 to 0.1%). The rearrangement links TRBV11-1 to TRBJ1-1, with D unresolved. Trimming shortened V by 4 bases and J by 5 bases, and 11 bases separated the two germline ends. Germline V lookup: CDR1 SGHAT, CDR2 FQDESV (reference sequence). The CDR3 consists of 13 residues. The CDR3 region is CASSYDLATEAFF. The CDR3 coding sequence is TGTGCCAGCAGCTATGATCTGGCGACTGAAGCTTTCTTT. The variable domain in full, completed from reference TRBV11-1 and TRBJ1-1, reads EAEVAQSPRYKITEKSQAVAFWCDPISGHATLYWYRQILGQGPELLVQFQDESVVDDSQLPKDRFSAERLKGVDSTLKIQPAELGDSAMYLCASSYDLATEAFFGQGTRLTVV.

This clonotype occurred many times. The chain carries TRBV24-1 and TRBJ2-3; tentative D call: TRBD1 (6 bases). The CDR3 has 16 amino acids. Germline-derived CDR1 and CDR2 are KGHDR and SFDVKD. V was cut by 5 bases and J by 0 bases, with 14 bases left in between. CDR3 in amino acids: CATSVPGQYSTDTQYF. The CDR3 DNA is TGTGCCACCAGTGTCCCAGGACAGTATAGCACAGATACGCAGTATTTT.

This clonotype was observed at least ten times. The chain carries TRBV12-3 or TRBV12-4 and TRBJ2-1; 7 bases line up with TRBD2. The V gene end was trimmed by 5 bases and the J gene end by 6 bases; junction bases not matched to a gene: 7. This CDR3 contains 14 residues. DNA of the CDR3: TGTGCCAGCAGTGTTCCCGGGGGGTTCAATGAGCAGTTCTTC. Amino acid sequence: CASSVPGGFNEQFF.

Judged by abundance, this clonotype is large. The CDR3 bases are TGCAGTGCTGGTAGAGTTTCCTTCGATGAGCAGTTCTTC. This sequence encodes CSAGRVSFDEQFF. The V gene is TRBV20-1, the J gene TRBJ2-1, with D uncertain. Germline CDR1 DFQATT, CDR2 SNEGSKA (reference sequence). Trimming took 5 bases from V and 8 from J, leaving 16 bases between them. The length of the CDR3 is 13 residues.

This CDR3 reads CAGSEAPTGPVGSYEHYV. As DNA, the CDR3 is TGTGCCGGCAGTGAAGCGCCGACGGGACCGGTGGGCTCCTACGAGCACTACGTC. The chain recombines TRBV6-1 with TRBJ2-7; D is perhaps TRBD1 or TRBD2 (5 bases each). There are 18 residues in the CDR3. Germline lookup yields CDR1 MNHNS and CDR2 SASEGT.

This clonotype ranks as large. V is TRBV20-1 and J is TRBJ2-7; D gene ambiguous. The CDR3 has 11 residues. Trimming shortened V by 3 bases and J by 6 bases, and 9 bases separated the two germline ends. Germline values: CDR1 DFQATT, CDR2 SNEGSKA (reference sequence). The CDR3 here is CSASGSREQYF. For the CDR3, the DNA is TGCAGTGCTAGTGGTAGTCGCGAGCAGTACTTC.

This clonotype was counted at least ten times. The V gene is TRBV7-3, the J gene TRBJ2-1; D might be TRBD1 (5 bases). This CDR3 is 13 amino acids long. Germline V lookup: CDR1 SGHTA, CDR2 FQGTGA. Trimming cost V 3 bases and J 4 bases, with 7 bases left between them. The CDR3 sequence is CASSFGAYNEQFF. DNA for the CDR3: TGTGCCAGCAGCTTTGGGGCGTACAATGAGCAGTTCTTC.

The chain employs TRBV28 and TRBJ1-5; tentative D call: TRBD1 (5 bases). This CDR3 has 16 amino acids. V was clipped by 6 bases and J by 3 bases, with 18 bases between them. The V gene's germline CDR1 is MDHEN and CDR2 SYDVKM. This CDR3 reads CASSRLGRALNQPQHF. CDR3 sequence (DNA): TGTGCCAGCAGCCGCTTGGGGCGGGCACTCAATCAGCCCCAGCATTTT. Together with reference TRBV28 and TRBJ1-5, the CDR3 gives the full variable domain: DVKVTQSSRYLVKRTGEKVFLECVQDMDHENMFWYRQDPGLGLRLIYFSYDVKMKEKGDIPEGYSVSREKKERFSLILESASTNQTSMYLCASSRLGRALNQPQHFGDGTRLSIL.